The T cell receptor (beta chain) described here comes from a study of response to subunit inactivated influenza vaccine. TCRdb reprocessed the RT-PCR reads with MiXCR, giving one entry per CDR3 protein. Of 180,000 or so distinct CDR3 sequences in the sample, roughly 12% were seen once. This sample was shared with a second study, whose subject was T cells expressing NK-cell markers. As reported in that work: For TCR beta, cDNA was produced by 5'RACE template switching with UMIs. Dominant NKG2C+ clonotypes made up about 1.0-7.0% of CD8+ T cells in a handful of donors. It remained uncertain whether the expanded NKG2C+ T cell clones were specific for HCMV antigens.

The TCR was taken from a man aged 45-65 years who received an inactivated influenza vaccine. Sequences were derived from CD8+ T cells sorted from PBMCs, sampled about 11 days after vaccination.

CDR3 coding DNA: TGCGCCAGCAGCTTGGCCTTCCACTACGAGCAGTACTTC. It codes for CASSLAFHYEQYF. V usage is TRBV5-1 and J usage is TRBJ2-7; D uncertain. Trimming shortened V by 0 bases and J by 3 bases, and 7 bases separated the two germline ends. CDR1 is SGHRS, CDR2 YFSETQ, per germline. The CDR3 spans 13 residues.